This T cell receptor beta chain was recorded in a study of CDR3 diversity in severe acne. MiXCR, applied by TCRdb to the PCR reads, yields one record per CDR3 protein. The sample comprises under 95,000 distinct CDR3 sequences, around 50% of which are singletons, and roughly a tenth rests with the top ten. The sequenced sample was blood. The clonotype comes from a male donor in good health, serving as a control.

In DNA, the CDR3 is TGCAGCGTTTCTCGGACAGGGGCCGACGAGCAGTACTTC. Amino acid sequence: CSVSRTGADEQYF. The V and J genes are TRBV29-1 and TRBJ2-7; TRBD1 agrees at 9 bases. The germline gives CDR1 SQVTM, CDR2 ANQGSEA. The CDR3 contains 13 residues. J gave up 5 bases and V 5 bases, and 7 bases lay outside the gene matches.